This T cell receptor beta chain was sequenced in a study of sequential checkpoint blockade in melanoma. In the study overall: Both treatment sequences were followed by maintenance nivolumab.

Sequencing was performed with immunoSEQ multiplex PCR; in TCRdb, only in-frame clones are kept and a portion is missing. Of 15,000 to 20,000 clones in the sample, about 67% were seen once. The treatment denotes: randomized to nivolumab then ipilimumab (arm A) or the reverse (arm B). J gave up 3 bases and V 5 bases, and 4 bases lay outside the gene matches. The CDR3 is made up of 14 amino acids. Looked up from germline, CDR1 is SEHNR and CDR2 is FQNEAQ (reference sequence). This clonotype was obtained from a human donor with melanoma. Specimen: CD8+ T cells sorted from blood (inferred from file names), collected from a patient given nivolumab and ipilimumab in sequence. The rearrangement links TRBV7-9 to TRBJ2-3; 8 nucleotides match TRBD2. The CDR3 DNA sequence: TGTGCCAGCAGCGATAGCGGGGTTACAGATACGCAGTATTTT. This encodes CASSDSGVTDTQYF.